This passage covers 25 T cell receptor beta chains from one sample sequenced in a study of T cell responses to AZD1222 COVID-19 vaccine (dated by TCRdb to the early 2020s). Read against the paper, the sample's time point label means: about 28 days (+/-7) after the second vaccine dose. The library was produced with the immunoSEQ multiplex PCR assay. TCRdb took this table from immuneACCESS and kept in-frame rearrangements with V and J called. Such tables lack part of the clones; where checked against another copy, unresolved V genes explain under half of the gap, and the rest is unexplained. This sample lists fewer than 120,000 clones; approximately 94% were detected once. Jointly, the top ten make up around 3% of the sample. The sample here was peripheral blood, taken 28 days after the second AZD1222 dose. These receptors were obtained from an adult who received the AZD1222 COVID-19 vaccine.

By share, this clone ranks as medium-sized. The chain is built from TRBV7-9 and TRBJ2-7, with D tentatively TRBD1 or TRBD2 (6 bases each). CDR3 size: 15 residues. Trimming left V 6 bases short and J 5 bases short, with 20 bases between. CDR1 and CDR2 from the germline V gene are SEHNR and FQNEAQ (reference sequence). CDR3 DNA sequence: TGTGCCAGCAGTTCAGGAGGGGGGAGGTGGGACGAGCAGTACTTC. Its translation is CASSSGGGRWDEQYF.

The V call is TRBV6-5, the J call TRBJ1-5; the match to TRBD1 covers 7 bases. The CDR3 has 15 residues. The V and J ends lost 6 bases and 3 bases, in that order; junction bases with no gene match: 8. Germline values: CDR1 MNHEY, CDR2 SVGAGI. The CDR3 DNA follows: TGTGCCAGCAGCCAGGGACAGAGACCCAATCAGCCCCAGCATTTT. It encodes CASSQGQRPNQPQHF.

The chain employs TRBV7-9 and TRBJ2-1, with 8 bases identical to TRBD2. Germline CDR1 and CDR2: SEHNR and FQNEAQ (reference sequence). V gave up 4 bases and J gave up 9 bases; unmatched junction bases: 8. The CDR3 runs 14 residues. The CDR3 spells CASSSGLVGGEQFF. In DNA, the CDR3 is TGTGCCAGCAGCTCGGGACTAGTGGGTGGTGAGCAGTTCTTC.

This sequence joins TRBV7-9 and TRBJ1-6; possible D gene TRBD1, 5 bases. Trimming cost V 5 bases and J 8 bases, with 16 bases left between them. The CDR3 consists of 15 residues. The germline CDR1 and CDR2 sequences are SEHNR and FQNEAQ (reference sequence). The CDR3 region has the DNA TGTGCCAGCAGCAAAAGTTCAGGGATCGATTCACCCCTCCACTTT. Protein: CASSKSSGIDSPLHF.

This clone was seen just once. The V and J genes are TRBV7-6 and TRBJ2-3, with TRBD1 identical over 7 bases. Germline CDR1 SGHVS, CDR2 FNYEAQ. CDR3 length: 16 amino acids. Trimming cost V 5 bases and J 0 bases; bases outside gene matches: 8. CDR3: CASSRWDSPSTDTQYF. The CDR3 DNA follows: TGTGCCAGCAGCCGCTGGGACAGCCCTAGCACAGATACGCAGTATTTT.

This clone showed up just a few times. V usage is TRBV7-8 and J usage is TRBJ2-7; D is perhaps TRBD1 (6 bases). In germline, CDR1 is SGHVS, CDR2 FQNEAQ. V gave up 1 base and J gave up 0 bases, with 7 bases separating them. This CDR3 spans 14 amino acids. CDR3 in amino acids: CASSLVQGSYEQYF. CDR3 DNA sequence: TGTGCCAGCAGCTTAGTACAGGGCTCCTACGAGCAGTACTTC.

The V call is TRBV10-3, the J call TRBJ1-1; D remains unclear. The germline V gene encodes CDR1 ENHRY and CDR2 SYGVKD. Trimming removed 3 bases at V and 0 bases at J, with 5 bases between. The CDR3 loop spans 13 amino acids. The CDR3, as DNA: TGTGCCATCAGTGAACCCCTGAACACTGAAGCTTTCTTT. Translation: CAISEPLNTEAFF.

The V call is TRBV6-5, the J call TRBJ2-3, with 8 bases matching TRBD2. Germline values: CDR1 MNHEY, CDR2 SVGAGI. This CDR3 has 15 residues. The V and J ends lost 6 bases and 3 bases, in that order; junction bases with no gene match: 8. The CDR3 region is CASRIRSGGTDTQYF. DNA of the CDR3: TGTGCCAGCAGGATTCGGTCGGGAGGGACAGATACGCAGTATTTT.

This clone occurred once. At one end, the junction sequence differs from germline, possibly due to a read error. This sequence joins TRBV3-1 (or the pseudogene TRBV3-2) and TRBJ2-7; D call uncertain. Germline CDR1 is LGHDT and CDR2 is YNNKEL (reference sequence). This CDR3 spans 14 amino acids. CDR3 DNA: TGTGCCAGCAGCCCCCTGACACCCTCCCACGAGCAGTACTTC. This encodes CASSPLTPSHEQYF.

This clone appeared a few times. The chain joins TRBV25-1 to TRBJ1-1, with no clear D. The germline gives CDR1 MGHDK, CDR2 SYGVNS. V was trimmed by 3 bases and J by 0 bases, leaving 8 bases between them. CDR3 length: 14 residues. The CDR3 DNA reads as TGTGCCAGCAGTGACCCGGGGATGAACACTGAAGCTTTCTTT. It translates to CASSDPGMNTEAFF.

The V gene is TRBV11-2, the J gene TRBJ1-2; D perhaps matches TRBD1 (5 bases). CDR3 length: 13 residues. V was clipped by 5 bases and J by 7 bases, with 14 bases between them. Germline V CDR1 and CDR2: SGHAT, FQNNGV. CDR3 sequence reads: CASSPGGGFGYTF. CDR3 nucleotide sequence: TGTGCCAGCAGCCCCGGGGGGGGGTTTGGCTACACCTTC.

The chain uses TRBV28 and TRBJ1-3; perhaps TRBD1 as D (5 bases). V was trimmed by 3 bases and J by 0 bases, leaving 12 bases between them. The CDR3 extends over 16 amino acids. The germline V gene encodes CDR1 MDHEN and CDR2 SYDVKM. The CDR3 DNA reads TGTGCCAGCAGTTTGGGGGGGGTCCTCTCTGGAAACACCATATATTTT. Protein sequence: CASSLGGVLSGNTIYF. Combining the CDR3 with reference TRBV28 and TRBJ1-3 gives the whole variable domain DVKVTQSSRYLVKRTGEKVFLECVQDMDHENMFWYRQDPGLGLRLIYFSYDVKMKEKGDIPEGYSVSREKKERFSLILESASTNQTSMYLCASSLGGVLSGNTIYFGEGSWLTVV.

The J gene is TRBJ1-3, the V gene TRBV6-5, with 8 bases lining up with TRBD1. V shed 6 bases, J shed 8 bases, and the junction held 6 bases outside the gene matches. CDR1 MNHEY and CDR2 SVGAGI come from the germline V gene. The CDR3 covers 13 residues. The CDR3 region is CASRRTGTDTIYF. The DNA for the CDR3 is TGTGCCAGCAGGCGGACAGGGACGGACACCATATATTTT.

The CDR3 spells CSVGVSGPDVGYTF. In nucleotides, the CDR3 is TGCAGCGTGGGGGTTTCTGGCCCCGATGTAGGCTACACCTTC. The rearrangement uses TRBV29-1 and TRBJ1-2; the D gene is possibly TRBD1 (5 bases). The V and J ends lost 6 bases and 8 bases respectively, with 22 bases between them. The germline V gene encodes CDR1 SQVTM and CDR2 ANQGSEA. This CDR3 contains 14 residues.

The chain couples TRBV18 to TRBJ2-4; TRBD1 might be the D (6 bases). V lost 2 bases to trimming and J lost 0 bases, with 14 bases between them. CDR1 and CDR2 from the germline V gene are KGHSH and LQKENI. The CDR3 consists of 17 residues. CDR3 nucleotides: TGTGCCAGCTCACCAAGTTTTGGACAGCTAGCCAAAAACATTCAGTACTTC. Residues: CASSPSFGQLAKNIQYF.

The rearrangement links TRBV7-9 to TRBJ2-3; 11 bases agree with TRBD2. Per the germline V gene, CDR1 is SEHNR and CDR2 is FQNEAQ (reference sequence). V gave up 1 base and J gave up 3 bases; unmatched junction bases: 12. There are 19 residues in the CDR3. For the CDR3, the DNA is TGTGCCAGCAGCTTAGGTCTAGCGGGAGGTCTTGAAGGGACAGATACGCAGTATTTT. Its translation: CASSLGLAGGLEGTDTQYF.

V gene TRBV5-5 combines with J gene TRBJ1-2; TRBD1 might be the D (6 bases). CDR3 size: 14 residues. V was cut by 3 bases and J by 3 bases, with 12 bases left in between. CDR1 is SGHKS and CDR2 is YYEKEE in the germline V gene (reference sequence). The DNA for the CDR3 is TGTGCCAGCAGCTACAGGGACGACTACTATGGCTACACCTTC. It encodes CASSYRDDYYGYTF.

The table lists this clone with a count of one. The chain uses TRBV14 and TRBJ1-2; possible D gene TRBD1, 5 bases. Deletions cut 0 bases from V and 8 bases from J, with 13 bases between. CDR3 length: 14 amino acids. The V gene's germline CDR1 is SGHDN and CDR2 FVKESK. The CDR3 protein is CASSQELWGRGYTF. The CDR3, as DNA: TGTGCCAGCAGCCAAGAATTGTGGGGACGGGGCTACACCTTC.

J is TRBJ1-4 and V is TRBV6-6; TRBD1 agrees at 7 bases. V shed 0 bases and J 7 bases; nucleotides not matched to a gene: 5. This CDR3 has 15 amino acids. The germline V gene encodes CDR1 MNHNY and CDR2 SVGAGI (reference sequence). The CDR3 DNA reads TGTGCCAGCAGTTACTCCAGGGGGTTGAGTGAAAAACTGTTTTTT. Translating gives CASSYSRGLSEKLFF.

This clone showed up just once. The rearrangement joins TRBV7-6 to TRBJ2-5; D gene ambiguous. Between the trimmed V and J ends, which lost 1 base and 5 bases, there was a span of 8 bases. The V gene's germline CDR1 is SGHVS and CDR2 FNYEAQ. This CDR3 is built from 13 residues. This CDR3 is CASSLEGRETQYF. The CDR3 nucleotides read TGTGCCAGCAGCTTAGAGGGTCGGGAGACCCAGTACTTC.

The chain employs TRBV29-1 and TRBJ1-2, with a tentative D call TRBD1 (6 bases). V shed 7 bases and J shed 2 bases, with 14 bases lying between them. The V gene's germline CDR1 is SQVTM and CDR2 ANQGSEA. The CDR3 runs 13 residues. In nucleotides, the CDR3 is TGCAGCGCGGAGGGGGGAGGGAACTATGGCTACACCTTC. This encodes CSAEGGGNYGYTF.

CDR3 nucleotide sequence: TGTGCCAGCTCACTGGGGGGAAGAAACACCATATATTTT. Its translation: CASSLGGRNTIYF. The chain is built from TRBV18 and TRBJ1-3; D is perhaps TRBD1 (5 bases). The V end was cut by 4 bases, the J end by 5 bases, with 9 bases between. The CDR3 is 13 amino acids. Per germline, CDR1 KGHSH and CDR2 LQKENI.

The V and J genes are TRBV6-5 and TRBJ2-7; the match to TRBD2 covers 8 bases. The germline gives CDR1 MNHEY, CDR2 SVGAGI. The junction had 10 bases not matched to a gene; V was cut back by 4 bases and J by 2 bases. CDR3 length equals 16 residues. CDR3 amino acids: CASSSPRRLATYEQYF. The CDR3 DNA follows: TGTGCCAGCAGTTCCCCCCGGCGACTAGCGACCTACGAGCAGTACTTC.

V gene TRBV7-6 combines with J gene TRBJ1-1; 8 positions match TRBD1. V trimming: 5 bases; J trimming: 3 bases; junction bases outside the gene matches: 5. The CDR3 loop spans 14 amino acids. The germline gives CDR1 SGHVS, CDR2 FNYEAQ. As DNA, the CDR3 is TGTGCCAGCAGCACCAGGGGGCGGTACACTGAAGCTTTCTTT. Its protein product is CASSTRGRYTEAFF.

The J gene is TRBJ1-2, the V gene TRBV18, with D possibly matching TRBD1 (6 bases). The germline CDR1 and CDR2 sequences are KGHSH and LQKENI. The CDR3 has 13 residues. Trimming took 3 bases from V and 8 from J, leaving 13 bases between them. CDR3 loop: CASSPRAGEGYTF. In DNA, the CDR3 is TGTGCCAGCTCACCCCGGGCAGGGGAAGGCTACACCTTC.